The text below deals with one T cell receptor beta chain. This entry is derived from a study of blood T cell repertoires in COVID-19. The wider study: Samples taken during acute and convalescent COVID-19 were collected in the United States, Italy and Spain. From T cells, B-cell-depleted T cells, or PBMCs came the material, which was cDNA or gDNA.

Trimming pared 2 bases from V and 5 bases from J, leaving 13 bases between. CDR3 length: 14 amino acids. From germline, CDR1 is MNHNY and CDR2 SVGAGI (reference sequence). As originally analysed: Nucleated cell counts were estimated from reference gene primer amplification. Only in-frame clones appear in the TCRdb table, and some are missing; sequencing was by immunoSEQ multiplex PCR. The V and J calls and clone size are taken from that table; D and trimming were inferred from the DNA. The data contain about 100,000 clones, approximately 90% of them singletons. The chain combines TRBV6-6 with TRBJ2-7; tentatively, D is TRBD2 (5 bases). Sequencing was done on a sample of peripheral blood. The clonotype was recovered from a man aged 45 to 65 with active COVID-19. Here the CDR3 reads CASSYRRTGDEQYF. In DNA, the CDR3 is TGTGCCAGCAGTTACCGCAGGACCGGGGACGAGCAGTACTTC.